These T cell receptor beta chains were read from a single sample in a study of shared clonotypes between healthy human individuals. Generated by immunoSEQ multiplex PCR, the TCRdb table keeps only in-frame clones and is missing some. The top ten hold under 0.15% of the sample, which has more than 2 million clones, 85% to 95% seen once. Sequencing was carried out using naive CD4+ T cells sorted from blood. Source of these receptors: a man aged 18 to 30 in good health. Both conserved end residues are part of each CDR3. A D gene is named only where the DNA matches it firmly. Some rows mark clone size as missing; the rest say once, few, many or name a class of expanded clone.

j_call	d_call	v_call	clone_size	cdr3_nt	cdr3_aa
TRBJ2-7	-	TRBV27	-	TGTGCCAGCAGTCGAGGCAGGGGTCCCTACGAGCAGTACTTC	CASSRGRGPYEQYF
TRBJ1-5	-	TRBV11-2	-	TGTGCCAGCAGCTTGGGATCCTCCAATCAGCCCCAGCATTTT	CASSLGSSNQPQHF
TRBJ2-7	-	TRBV18	-	TGTGCCAGCTCACCACCGAGCCAGTTTCTTGAGCAGTACTTC	CASSPPSQFLEQYF
TRBJ1-6	-	TRBV28	-	TGTACTACAAGCTCCTATAATTCACCCCTCCACTTT	CTTSSYNSPLHF
TRBJ2-7	-	TRBV28	-	TGTGCCAGCAGTTTAAGGGCAGCCTACGAGCAGTACTTC	CASSLRAAYEQYF
TRBJ2-5	TRBD1	TRBV7-9	-	TGTGCCAGCAGCCCGTCAGCGGCGACAGGGCCCCAGTACTTC	CASSPSAATGPQYF
TRBJ2-1	-	TRBV25-1	-	TGTGCCAGCAGTGACTCAGGGGGGCTCTACAATGAGCAGTTCTTC	CASSDSGGLYNEQFF
TRBJ1-2	-	TRBV11-2	-	TGTGCCAGCAGCCCGCAGGAGAACCCCTATGGCTACACCTTC	CASSPQENPYGYTF
TRBJ2-2	-	TRBV28	-	TGTGCCAGCAGTCTACCCCTTAGGGGTAACACCGGGGAGCTGTTTTTT	CASSLPLRGNTGELFF
TRBJ2-3	TRBD2	TRBV4-3	-	TGCGCCAGCAGCCACCTTAGCGGGAGGCTTACAGATACGCAGTATTTT	CASSHLSGRLTDTQYF
TRBJ2-1	TRBD1	TRBV18	-	TGTGCCAGCTCACCACTTTCGACAGGGGTCGGTGAGCAGTTCTTC	CASSPLSTGVGEQFF
TRBJ2-1	TRBD2	TRBV30	-	TGTGCCTGGAGTAGCCGACTAGCGGGAGGGGAGCAGTTCTTC	CAWSSRLAGGEQFF
TRBJ1-2	TRBD1	TRBV18	few	TGTGCCAGCTCACCGCCCGGGACAGCAGGCTACACCTTC	CASSPPGTAGYTF
TRBJ2-1	TRBD2	TRBV11-2	-	TGTGCCAGCAGCAGCGGGAGGGGCTCCTACAATGAGCAGTTCTTC	CASSSGRGSYNEQFF
TRBJ1-2	TRBD1	TRBV4-1	-	TGCGCCAGCAGCCAACCGGGACAGGGGAACTATGGCTACACCTTC	CASSQPGQGNYGYTF
TRBJ2-4	-	TRBV7-2	-	TGTGCCAGCAGCTTGAGCAGGGATGAGTCCTTTCAGTACTTC	CASSLSRDESFQYF
TRBJ2-5	-	TRBV5-1	once	TGCGCCAGCGGGCCAAACAGGGCTTTCCAAGAGACCCAGTACTTC	CASGPNRAFQETQYF
TRBJ1-1	-	TRBV6-5	-	TGTGCCAGCCTCCCCCGCCTGGGGGTCACTGAAGCTTTCTTT	CASLPRLGVTEAFF
TRBJ1-4	-	TRBV28	-	TGTGCCAGCAGTACTATGCAGGGGAGAGGCGAAAAACTGTTTTTT	CASSTMQGRGEKLFF
TRBJ2-7	TRBD2	TRBV6-5	-	TGTGCCAGCAGTTCTCGCAGACTAGCGGGAACGTACGAGCAGTACTTC	CASSSRRLAGTYEQYF
TRBJ2-1	TRBD2	TRBV11-2	-	TGTGCCAGCAGCTTAGGTACTAGCGGGGCAAATGAGCAGTTCTTC	CASSLGTSGANEQFF
TRBJ1-5	-	TRBV10-2	-	TGCGCCAGCGGGTGGTTGAGCAATCAGCCCCAGCATTTT	CASGWLSNQPQHF
TRBJ1-3	-	TRBV4-1	-	TGCGCCAGCAGCCAAGATGGATCGGGTCCCGGAAACACCATATATTTT	CASSQDGSGPGNTIYF
TRBJ1-4	-	TRBV5-6	once	TGTGCCAGCAGCTTGAAGGGTGCCGGTGAAAAACTGTTTTTT	CASSLKGAGEKLFF
TRBJ2-1	-	TRBV11-2	-	TGTGCCAGCAGCTTAGGGGCGGGATACTACAATGAGCAGTTCTTC	CASSLGAGYYNEQFF
TRBJ2-7	-	TRBV6-6	-	TGTGCCAGCAGTTTGGCCAGCGTACCCTACGAGCAGTACTTC	CASSLASVPYEQYF
TRBJ2-5	-	TRBV7-8	-	TGTGCCAGCAGCTTAGTGGTTATTGAGACCCAGTACTTC	CASSLVVIETQYF
TRBJ2-5	TRBD2	TRBV9	-	TGTGCCAGCAGCGTAGCGACTAGCCGGTACCAAGAGACCCAGTACTTC	CASSVATSRYQETQYF
TRBJ2-7	TRBD2	TRBV6-5	-	TGTGCCAGCGGAAGTGGGGGGGGATCCTACGAGCAGTACTTC	CASGSGGGSYEQYF
TRBJ2-1	TRBD2	TRBV6-4	-	TGTGCCAGCAGCCCCCTAGCGGGGGTGGGTTACAATGAGCAGTTCTTC	CASSPLAGVGYNEQFF
TRBJ1-1	-	TRBV30	-	TGTGCCTGGATGAGTGGGTTAGGCGGGACTGAAGCTTTCTTT	CAWMSGLGGTEAFF
TRBJ1-5	TRBD1	TRBV5-1	-	TGCGCCAGCAGCTTGGACCGTCAGGGGGATCAGCCCCAGCATTTT	CASSLDRQGDQPQHF